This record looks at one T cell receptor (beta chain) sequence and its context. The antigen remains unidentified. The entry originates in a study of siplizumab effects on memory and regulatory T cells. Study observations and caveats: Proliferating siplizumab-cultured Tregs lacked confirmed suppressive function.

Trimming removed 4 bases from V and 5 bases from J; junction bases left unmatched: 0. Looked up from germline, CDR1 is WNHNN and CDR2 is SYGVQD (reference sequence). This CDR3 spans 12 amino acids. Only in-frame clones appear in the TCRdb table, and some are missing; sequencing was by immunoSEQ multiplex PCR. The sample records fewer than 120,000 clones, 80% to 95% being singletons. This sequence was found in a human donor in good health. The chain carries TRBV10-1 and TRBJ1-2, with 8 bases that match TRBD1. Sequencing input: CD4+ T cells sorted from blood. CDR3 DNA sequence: TGCGCCAGCAGTGGACAGGGGTATGGCTACACCTTC. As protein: CASSGQGYGYTF.